These T cell receptor beta chains were read from a single sample in a study of blood T cell repertoires in COVID-19. Sequenced by immunoSEQ multiplex PCR; TCRdb stores in-frame clones only, minus some. The sample lists a few hundred thousand clones; around 90% were seen once. The sequencing sample was made of peripheral blood. These receptors originate from a woman in her 70s with COVID-19, enrolled during active disease. Each CDR3 is given with its conserved first and last residue.

J gene,V gene,CDR3 protein
TRBJ2-6,TRBV28,CASSFGFSGANVLTF
TRBJ2-1,TRBV11-3,CASSLATGGLSYNEQFF
TRBJ2-7,TRBV7-2,CASSFDGRGSYEQYF
TRBJ2-3,TRBV12-3/TRBV12-4,CASKLGADTQYF
TRBJ2-7,TRBV7-9,CASSNRDRGTFSAEQYF
TRBJ2-5,TRBV7-9,CASSATSGRAAETQYF
TRBJ1-2,TRBV5-1,CASRRDRGAGYGYTF
TRBJ2-1,TRBV18,CASSPAGAAGNEQFF
TRBJ2-7,TRBV3-1/TRBV3-2,CATGPQGSYEQYF
TRBJ2-7,TRBV5-1,CASSHRDRGGEQYF
TRBJ1-5,TRBV18,CASSSYQGGNQPQHF
TRBJ1-1,TRBV10-3,CAISDPRQQDEAFF
TRBJ2-5,TRBV5-1,CASSPGTGLQETQYF